This entry lists 23 T cell receptor beta chains sequenced from one sample in a study of cytomegalovirus exposure and HLA in healthy donors. The PCR was carried out with 60 Vbeta primers and 13 Jbeta primers. Data came from immunoSEQ multiplex PCR; TCRdb stores just in-frame clones and leaves some out. The sample lists about 120,000 clones; 70% to 90% were seen once. Sample: PBMCs. Receptors were obtained from a man aged 35 to 55 in good health and CMV-seronegative.

This clone was seen more than once but under ten times. The rearrangement links TRBV27 to TRBJ2-7; TRBD2 matches at 14 bases. Germline V gene data show CDR1 as MNHEY and CDR2 as SMNVEV (reference sequence). The CDR3 has 15 residues. Trimming took 10 bases from V and 6 from J; bases not matched to a gene: 11. The CDR3 protein is CATGTSGRGVLEQYF. The CDR3 DNA is TGTGCCACCGGGACTAGCGGGAGAGGGGTCCTCGAGCAGTACTTC.

The chain links TRBV27 to TRBJ2-3, with TRBD2 matching over 11 bases. V lost 5 bases, J lost 1 base, and 5 bases stayed unmatched. Germline CDR1 MNHEY, CDR2 SMNVEV (reference sequence). CDR3 length equals 16 residues. This CDR3 is CASSPLAGGGTDTQYF. The CDR3, as DNA: TGTGCCAGCAGTCCTCTAGCGGGAGGCGGCACAGATACGCAGTATTTT.

This sequence joins TRBV6-1 and TRBJ2-7, with 7 bases aligning to TRBD1. This CDR3 has 13 residues. The V and J ends lost 7 bases and 0 bases, in that order; junction bases with no gene match: 3. Germline CDR1 is MNHNS and CDR2 is SASEGT. In DNA form, the CDR3 reads TGTGCCAGCAAGGGACAGAACTCCTACGAGCAGTACTTC. Its protein is CASKGQNSYEQYF.

The chain carries TRBV5-5 and TRBJ2-5, with D perhaps matching TRBD1 (5 bases). Germline CDR1 reads SGHKS; CDR2 reads YYEKEE (reference sequence). CDR3 length equals 15 residues. The V gene lost 0 bases and the J gene lost 2 bases, with 11 bases spanning the gap. The CDR3 here is CASSLAPTGQETQYF. The CDR3 bases are TGTGCCAGCAGCTTGGCCCCCACAGGACAAGAGACCCAGTACTTC.

The chain links TRBV12-5 to TRBJ2-1; 10 nucleotides agree with TRBD2. Germline values: CDR1 LGHNT, CDR2 FRNRAP. This CDR3 comprises 14 residues. V lost 6 bases to trimming and J lost 4 bases; unmatched junction nucleotides: 3. CDR3 protein: CASGRTSGYNEQFF. CDR3 sequence (DNA): TGTGCTAGTGGGAGGACTAGCGGATACAATGAGCAGTTCTTC.

V and J are TRBV12-2 and TRBJ2-1; the table's D call, TRBD2, has no DNA check behind it. TRBV12-2 is a pseudogene. CDR3 length: 12 amino acids. CDR3 amino acids: CARRWTRGEQFF. The CDR3, as DNA: TGTGCAAGGCGGTGGACTAGGGGAGAGCAGTTCTTC.

This CDR3 reads CASSPLFGIATNEKLFF. In DNA form, the CDR3 reads TGTGCCAGCAGCCCATTGTTCGGTATCGCAACTAATGAAAAACTGTTTTTT. This rearrangement joins TRBV7-9 to TRBJ1-4; D gene ambiguous. The CDR3 consists of 17 residues. Germline values: CDR1 SEHNR, CDR2 FQNEAQ (reference sequence). The germline V and J ends were trimmed by 5 bases and 0 bases, with 16 bases remaining between them.

CDR3 residues: CASIHTGTRGRETQYF. The CDR3 DNA follows: TGTGCCAGCATCCATACCGGGACAAGGGGGCGAGAGACCCAGTACTTC. The gene calls are TRBV21-1 and TRBJ2-5; no check of the table's D call, TRBD1, against the DNA was made. TRBV21-1 is a documented pseudogene. CDR3 length equals 16 residues.

This chain's CDR3 is CASSPSPGGNQPQHF. The CDR3 nucleotides read TGTGCCAGCAGCCCCAGCCCCGGGGGCAATCAGCCCCAGCATTTT. The rearrangement uses TRBV11-2 and TRBJ1-5; D call uncertain. Germline CDR1 SGHAT, CDR2 FQNNGV. Trimming cost V 5 bases and J 2 bases, with 13 bases left between them. The CDR3 consists of 15 residues. The full variable domain, its missing parts supplied by reference TRBV11-2 and TRBJ1-5, is EAGVAQSPRYKIIEKRQSVAFWCNPISGHATLYWYQQILGQGPKLLIQFQNNGVVDDSQLPKDRFSAERLKGVDSTLKIQPAKLEDSAVYLCASSPSPGGNQPQHFGDGTRLSIL.

The genes are TRBV5-1 and TRBJ1-4; 9 bases match TRBD1. Trimming cost V 3 bases and J 8 bases; bases outside gene matches: 8. There are 15 residues in the CDR3. Per the germline V gene, CDR1 is SGHRS and CDR2 is YFSETQ. CDR3 sequence reads: CASSWTGQGGEKLFF. The CDR3, as DNA: TGCGCCAGCAGCTGGACGGGACAGGGAGGCGAAAAACTGTTTTTT.

This clone was detected a few times. The V call is TRBV2, the J call TRBJ1-6; D unclear. The V gene's germline CDR1 is SNHLY and CDR2 FYNNEI. V dropped 2 bases and J dropped 9 bases, with 11 bases sitting between them. The CDR3 length is 14 residues. DNA of the CDR3: TGTGCCAGCAGTGAACTGGGAAGCGGTTCACCCCTCCACTTT. This codes for CASSELGSGSPLHF. Full variable domain (outside the CDR3, taken from reference TRBV2 and TRBJ1-6): EPEVTQTPSHQVTQMGQEVILRCVPISNHLYFYWYRQILGQKVEFLVSFYNNEISEKSEIFDDQFSVERPDGSNFTLKIRSTKLEDSAMYFCASSELGSGSPLHFGNGTRLTVT.

The genes are TRBV11-3 and TRBJ1-2, with 7 bases identical to TRBD1. The V gene end was trimmed by 2 bases and the J gene end by 5 bases; junction bases not matched to a gene: 2. CDR1 and CDR2 (germline): SGHNT, YENEEA. The CDR3 contains 13 residues. The chain's CDR3 is CASSLSTGYGYTF. The CDR3, as DNA: TGTGCCAGCAGCTTATCGACAGGGTATGGCTACACCTTC.

The chain recombines TRBV6-5 with TRBJ1-4, with D tentatively TRBD1 (6 bases). Trimming shortened V by 6 bases and J by 4 bases, and 15 bases separated the two germline ends. The CDR3 consists of 15 residues. Germline CDR1 is MNHEY and CDR2 is SVGAGI. CDR3 amino acids: CASRAQGALNEKLFF. The CDR3 coding sequence is TGTGCCAGCAGGGCACAGGGTGCCCTTAATGAAAAACTGTTTTTT.

The chain carries TRBV10-3 and TRBJ1-5; possibly TRBD1 for D (5 bases). Germline V lookup: CDR1 ENHRY, CDR2 SYGVKD. The CDR3 contains 13 residues. Trimming took off 6 bases at V and 4 bases at J, with 10 bases between the two ends. The CDR3 nucleotides are TGTGCCATCAGGGATCAGGGTAATCAGCCCCAGCATTTT. Translating gives CAIRDQGNQPQHF.

The rearrangement links TRBV2 to TRBJ2-2; 7 positions agree with TRBD2. This CDR3 comprises 15 residues. V lost 7 bases, J lost 5 bases, and 10 bases stayed unmatched. The germline gives CDR1 SNHLY, CDR2 FYNNEI. Here the CDR3 DNA reads TGTGCCAGCACCACGGCCGCGGGGGTGACCGGGGAGCTGTTTTTT. It encodes CASTTAAGVTGELFF.

The V and J genes are TRBV29-1 and TRBJ1-4, with D perhaps TRBD1 (5 bases). The CDR3 runs to 13 residues. CDR1 and CDR2 (germline): SQVTM, ANQGSEA. Trimming removed 4 bases at V and 8 bases at J, with 14 bases between. The CDR3 DNA sequence: TGCAGCGTTGGCGGTCAGGGAGGGGAAAAACTGTTTTTT. It is translated as CSVGGQGGEKLFF.

This rearrangement joins TRBV28 to TRBJ2-1; TRBD2 matches at 14 bases. The CDR3 is 15 amino acids. The junction had 4 bases not matched to a gene; V was cut back by 5 bases and J by 7 bases. In germline, CDR1 is MDHEN, CDR2 SYDVKM. The DNA for the CDR3 is TGTGCCAGCAGTCTAGGGACTAGCGGGAGAAATGAGCAGTTCTTC. Translating it yields CASSLGTSGRNEQFF.

This clone has only one observation. The V call is TRBV5-4, the J call TRBJ2-3; D unresolved. Germline V gene data show CDR1 as SGHNT and CDR2 as YYREEE (reference sequence). V shed 4 bases and J shed 0 bases, with 9 bases lying between them. The CDR3 length is 14 residues. The CDR3 DNA sequence: TGTGCCAGCAGCGATCAGAGGAGCACAGATACGCAGTATTTT. Residues: CASSDQRSTDTQYF.

The DNA for the CDR3 is TGTGCCAGCAGCCTAGGAGGGACAGGGCGTTCACCCCTCCACTTT. Translated: CASSLGGTGRSPLHF. The V call is TRBV7-3, the J call TRBJ1-6; 9 bases agree with TRBD1. This CDR3 has 15 residues. Germline V CDR1 and CDR2: SGHTA, FQGTGA. The V segment lost 5 bases and the J segment 9 bases; nucleotides outside the gene matches: 8.

The V call is TRBV7-9, the J call TRBJ1-1; D possibly corresponds to TRBD1 (6 bases). The CDR3 loop spans 15 amino acids. CDR1 SEHNR and CDR2 FQNEAQ come from the germline V gene (reference sequence). Trimming cost V 4 bases and J 9 bases, with 21 bases left between them. CDR3 residues: CASSSYREGETQAFF. The CDR3 DNA reads TGTGCCAGCAGCTCGTACAGGGAAGGTGAAACTCAAGCTTTCTTT.

This clone is a singleton in its sample. The rearrangement joins TRBV9 to TRBJ2-3; D might be TRBD1 (5 bases). The CDR3 has 17 amino acids. Germline V gene sequence: CDR1 SGDLS, CDR2 YYNGEE. Deletions cut 0 bases from V and 3 bases from J, with 17 bases between. CDR3 sequence reads: CASSVGRGTQSTDTQYF. The CDR3 region has the DNA TGTGCCAGCAGCGTAGGTAGGGGAACCCAATCGACAGATACGCAGTATTTT.

This clone occurred a few times. V is TRBV7-8 and J is TRBJ1-2; the match to TRBD1 covers 10 bases. This CDR3 comprises 17 residues. Germline-derived CDR1 and CDR2 are SGHVS and FQNEAQ. Trimming at V came to 3 bases and at J to 7 bases, leaving 14 bases not matched to a gene. The CDR3 coding sequence is TGTGCCAGCAGCTTTGGGGGGGGACAGGGGCCCGTATCTGGCTACACCTTC. It yields the protein CASSFGGGQGPVSGYTF.

The chain recombines TRBV7-8 with TRBJ2-7, with 12 bases matching TRBD2. Germline assignment: CDR1 SGHVS and CDR2 FQNEAQ. J was trimmed by 6 bases and V by 5 bases; bases with no gene match: 5. The CDR3 has 14 amino acids. The CDR3 sequence: CASSNGLAGREQYF. CDR3 nucleotides: TGTGCCAGCAGCAACGGACTAGCGGGACGCGAGCAGTACTTC. The whole variable domain, filled in from reference TRBV7-8 and TRBJ2-7, reads GAGVSQSPRYKVAKRGQDVALRCDPISGHVSLFWYQQALGQGPEFLTYFQNEAQLDKSGLPSDRFFAERPEGSVSTLKIQRTQQEDSAVYLCASSNGLAGREQYFGPGTRLTVT.